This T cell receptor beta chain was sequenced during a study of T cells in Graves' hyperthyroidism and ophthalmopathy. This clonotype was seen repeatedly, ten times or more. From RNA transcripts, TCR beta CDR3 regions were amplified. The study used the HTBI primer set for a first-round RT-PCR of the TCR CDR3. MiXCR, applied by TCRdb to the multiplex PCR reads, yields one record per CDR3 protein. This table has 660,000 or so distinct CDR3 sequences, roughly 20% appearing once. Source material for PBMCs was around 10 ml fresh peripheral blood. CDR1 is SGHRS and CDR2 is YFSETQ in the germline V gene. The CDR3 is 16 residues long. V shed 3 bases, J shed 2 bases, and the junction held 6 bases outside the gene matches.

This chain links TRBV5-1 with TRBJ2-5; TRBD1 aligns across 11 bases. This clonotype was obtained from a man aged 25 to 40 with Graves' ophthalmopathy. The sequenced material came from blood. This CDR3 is CASSSARDRGQETQYF. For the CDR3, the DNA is TGCGCCAGCAGCTCTGCCCGGGACAGGGGGCAAGAGACCCAGTACTTC.